This is a list of T cell receptor beta chains from one sample in a study of neurological immune-mediated disorders. TCRdb passed the 5' RACE reads through MiXCR, listing each CDR3 protein once. The sample includes about 92,000 distinct CDR3 sequences, around 3.5% of them seen just once. The sequencing input was PBMCs. These receptors originate from a woman aged 45-65 years with multiple sclerosis. The CDR3 runs from the conserved cysteine through the conserved F or W. D genes are given only for firm matches. A clone size is listed for some rows: how often the clone was seen (once, few, many), or a class if it is expanded.

d_gene	v_gene	len	abundance	j_gene	CDR3aa	CDR3nt
TRBD2	TRBV12-3/TRBV12-4	12	many	TRBJ2-2	CAASGGHGELFF	TGTGCCGCGAGCGGGGGCCACGGGGAGCTGTTTTTT
TRBD1	TRBV10-1	20	NA	TRBJ1-2	CASSGPAGTGPRQRNYGYTF	TGCGCCAGCAGTGGACCCGCAGGGACAGGGCCCAGACAAAGAAACTATGGCTACACCTTC
TRBD2	TRBV20-1	16	many	TRBJ2-5	CSAVPVRGGLQETQYF	TGCAGTGCTGTCCCGGTGCGGGGGGGCCTCCAAGAGACCCAGTACTTC
TRBD1	TRBV9	13	many	TRBJ1-2	CASSEGQTYGYTF	TGTGCCAGCAGCGAGGGACAGACATATGGCTACACCTTC
NA	TRBV10-3	13	many	TRBJ2-7	CATMTDKTYEQYF	TGTGCCACCATGACCGATAAGACCTACGAGCAGTACTTC
TRBD2	TRBV5-1	15	many	TRBJ2-5	CASTRQRGVQETQYF	TGCGCCAGCACGAGGCAGCGGGGGGTTCAAGAGACCCAGTACTTC
NA	TRBV15	14	many	TRBJ2-7	CATSRAGETYEQYF	TGTGCCACCAGCAGAGCCGGAGAAACCTACGAGCAGTACTTC
NA	TRBV10-3	13	many	TRBJ1-3	CAIMTASGNTIYF	TGTGCCATCATGACCGCCTCTGGAAACACCATATATTTT
NA	TRBV6-5	12	many	TRBJ2-2	CASSKTTGELFF	TGTGCCAGCAGTAAAACCACCGGGGAGCTGTTTTTT
NA	TRBV15	14	many	TRBJ1-2	CATSRVGREAGYTF	TGTGCCACCAGCAGAGTCGGCAGGGAGGCTGGCTACACCTTC
TRBD1	TRBV7-2	16	many	TRBJ1-3	CASSPGPDRVGNTIYF	TGTGCCAGCAGCCCCGGTCCCGACAGGGTTGGAAACACCATATATTTT
NA	TRBV11-2	15	many	TRBJ1-2	CASSSYPGANYGYTF	TGTGCCAGCAGCTCCTACCCGGGGGCTAACTATGGCTACACCTTC
NA	TRBV12-3/TRBV12-4	13	many	TRBJ1-2	CASSLWGDYGYTF	TGTGCCAGCAGTTTATGGGGTGACTATGGCTACACCTTC
TRBD1	TRBV12-3/TRBV12-4	15	many	TRBJ1-2	CASRSTGSKNYGYTF	TGTGCCAGCAGGTCGACAGGGTCCAAAAACTATGGCTACACCTTC
TRBD2	TRBV5-1	15	many	TRBJ2-1	CASSLVVAGSNEQFF	TGCGCCAGCAGCTTGGTAGTAGCGGGGTCTAATGAGCAGTTCTTC
NA	TRBV7-9	14	many	TRBJ2-5	CASSLASGKETQYF	TGTGCCAGCAGCCTAGCCTCCGGGAAAGAGACCCAGTACTTC
NA	TRBV6-5	13	many	TRBJ1-3	CASSYGIGNTIYF	TGTGCCAGCAGTTACGGCATAGGAAACACCATATATTTT
NA	TRBV27	17	many	TRBJ2-5	CASSSQPTRGYQETQYF	TGTGCCAGCAGTTCTCAGCCTACCCGGGGGTACCAAGAGACCCAGTACTTC
NA	TRBV20-1	11	many	TRBJ1-5	CSAGDNQPQHF	TGCAGTGCCGGAGATAATCAGCCCCAGCATTTT
TRBD1	TRBV7-2	16	many	TRBJ1-6	CASSGTGGIYNSPLHF	TGTGCCAGCAGTGGGACAGGGGGCATATATAATTCACCCCTCCACTTT
NA	TRBV12-3/TRBV12-4	16	many	TRBJ2-3	CASSSALDVATDTQYF	TGTGCCAGCAGTTCCGCACTAGACGTCGCCACAGATACGCAGTATTTT
NA	TRBV12-3/TRBV12-4	14	many	TRBJ1-1	CASSFWTLVGEAFF	TGTGCCAGCAGTTTCTGGACCTTAGTGGGGGAAGCTTTCTTT
NA	TRBV5-1	13	many	TRBJ2-2	CASSLDGTGELFF	TGCGCCAGCAGCTTGGATGGCACCGGGGAGCTGTTTTTT
NA	TRBV7-8	13	many	TRBJ2-7	CASSLVGVYEQYF	TGTGCCAGCAGCTTAGTAGGAGTGTACGAGCAGTACTTC
NA	TRBV9	14	many	TRBJ1-2	CASSVGRAFGGYTF	TGTGCCAGCAGCGTAGGCAGGGCCTTCGGGGGCTACACCTTC
NA	TRBV20-1	16	many	TRBJ2-3	CSAGGVNLGVTDTQYF	TGCAGTGCTGGAGGAGTAAATCTGGGAGTCACAGATACGCAGTATTTT
TRBD1	TRBV12-3/TRBV12-4	15	many	TRBJ1-2	CASSLGTGGALGYTF	TGTGCCAGCAGTCTCGGGACAGGGGGCGCCTTAGGCTACACCTTC
NA	TRBV5-1	14	many	TRBJ1-4	CASSLETGVEKLFF	TGCGCCAGCAGCTTGGAGACAGGAGTTGAAAAACTGTTTTTT
NA	TRBV5-1	15	few	TRBJ2-2	CASSSYGGGTGELFF	TGCGCCAGCAGCTCCTACGGGGGAGGCACCGGGGAGCTGTTTTTT
TRBD1	TRBV7-2	15	many	TRBJ1-5	CASSSGQGAHQPQHF	TGTGCCAGCAGCTCCGGACAGGGGGCCCATCAGCCCCAGCATTTT
NA	TRBV6-2/TRBV6-3	15	NA	TRBJ2-2	CASSYSRGRDGELFF	TGTGCCAGCAGTTACTCAAGGGGACGGGACGGGGAGCTGTTTTTT
NA	TRBV20-1	13	many	TRBJ1-1	CSASLQMNTEAFF	TGCAGTGCTAGCTTACAGATGAACACTGAAGCTTTCTTT
NA	TRBV18	16	many	TRBJ1-4	CASSPDLSATNEKLFF	TGTGCCAGCTCACCCGACCTTTCCGCAACTAATGAAAAACTGTTTTTT
NA	TRBV12-3/TRBV12-4	20	many	TRBJ1-2	CASSFKGLGQLHLSNYGYTF	TGTGCCAGCAGTTTTAAAGGGCTGGGGCAGCTTCATCTATCTAACTATGGCTACACCTTC
TRBD1	TRBV15	15	many	TRBJ2-7	CATSPPGQGIYEQYF	TGTGCCACCAGCCCTCCGGGACAGGGTATCTACGAGCAGTACTTC
TRBD1	TRBV18	15	few	TRBJ1-5	CASSLGTGTAQPQHF	TGTGCCAGCTCCCTGGGGACAGGGACGGCTCAGCCCCAGCATTTT
TRBD2	TRBV5-1	20	many	TRBJ2-1	CASSRSGTGLAPSVYNEQFF	TGCGCCAGCAGCCGAAGCGGGACGGGGCTCGCCCCCAGTGTGTACAATGAGCAGTTCTTC
NA	TRBV20-1	13	many	TRBJ2-5	CSAKGTPLWTQYF	TGCAGTGCTAAGGGGACACCCCTATGGACCCAGTACTTC
NA	TRBV5-1	13	many	TRBJ2-7	CASSQNGFYEQYF	TGCGCCAGCAGCCAAAACGGATTTTACGAGCAGTACTTC
NA	TRBV7-9	12	many	TRBJ2-7	CASSLGTFEQYF	TGTGCCAGCAGCTTGGGGACTTTCGAGCAGTACTTC
NA	TRBV20-1	14	many	TRBJ2-6	CSARRSSGANVLTF	TGCAGTGCTAGACGCAGCTCTGGGGCCAACGTCCTGACTTTC
TRBD1	TRBV5-1	15	many	TRBJ2-3	CASSQDRAVTDTQYF	TGCGCCAGCAGCCAGGACAGGGCGGTCACAGATACGCAGTATTTT
NA	TRBV7-9	13	many	TRBJ2-1	CASSLFSGDEQFF	TGTGCCAGCAGCTTATTCTCAGGGGATGAGCAGTTCTTC
NA	TRBV5-1	13	NA	TRBJ2-3	CASSAGALDTQYF	TGCGCCAGCAGCGCCGGGGCGTTAGATACGCAGTATTTT
NA	TRBV20-1	12	NA	TRBJ1-6	CSAPRDNSPLHF	TGCAGTGCTCCCAGGGATAATTCACCCCTCCACTTT
NA	TRBV20-1	15	many	TRBJ1-1	CSASRQAFMNTEAFF	TGCAGTGCTAGCAGACAGGCTTTCATGAACACTGAAGCTTTCTTT
NA	TRBV11-2	14	many	TRBJ1-2	CASTLRVSNYGYTF	TGTGCCAGCACTCTTCGGGTGTCTAACTATGGCTACACCTTC
NA	TRBV5-6	13	many	TRBJ2-5	CASSLALEETQYF	TGTGCCAGCAGCTTGGCATTGGAAGAGACCCAGTACTTC
NA	TRBV7-6	15	many	TRBJ2-5	CASSLGGHIQETQYF	TGTGCCAGCAGCTTAGGGGGACACATCCAGGAGACCCAGTACTTC
NA	TRBV7-9	14	many	TRBJ2-3	CASSLSSFTDTQYF	TGTGCCAGCAGCTTATCGAGCTTCACAGATACGCAGTATTTT
NA	TRBV18	12	many	TRBJ2-5	CASSQIQETQYF	TGTGCCAGCTCACAGATACAAGAGACCCAGTACTTC
NA	TRBV5-1	16	many	TRBJ2-2	CASSLGDNAYTGELFF	TGCGCCAGCAGCTTGGGGGACAACGCGTACACCGGGGAGCTGTTTTTT
TRBD1	TRBV7-9	15	many	TRBJ1-1	CASSRTGGAMAEAFF	TGTGCCAGCAGCCGGACAGGGGGCGCGATGGCTGAAGCTTTCTTT